This T cell receptor (beta chain) was documented in a study of Ad26.COV2.S vaccination and SARS-CoV-2 variants. Overall study: Once or twice, 56 days apart, Ad26.COV2.S was delivered intramuscularly. Study-wide findings and caveats: Possible underestimation of total T cell responses by the TCR breadth and depth analyses was noted.

The CDR3 is made up of 16 amino acids. Trimming stripped 6 bases from V and 8 bases from J, with 20 bases between. In germline, CDR1 is MNHEY, CDR2 SMNVEV (reference sequence). Sequencing used immunoSEQ multiplex PCR; TCRdb keeps in-frame clones, though not all of them. Among about 430,000 clones listed, roughly 90% were seen once. Documented treatment: about 20 received Ad26.COV2.S at low or high dose, single or two shots; several received placebo; per-sample allocation not given. Sampling took place 63 days after the first vaccine or placebo injection. Comment on this clone: The antigen remains unidentified.

The origin of this receptor is a person between 18 and 65 years old who received the Ad26.COV2.S COVID-19 vaccine or a placebo. The chain recombines TRBV27 with TRBJ1-6, with a tentative D call TRBD1 (5 bases). Sequencing was performed on peripheral blood, taken in a trial of Ad26.COV2.S vaccine versus placebo. The CDR3 region is CASRPTGGTGYSPLHF. CDR3 sequence (DNA): TGTGCCAGCAGACCCACGGGGGGGACGGGTTATTCACCCCTCCACTTT.